This passage covers 28 T cell receptor beta chains from one sample sequenced in a study of T cells in Graves' hyperthyroidism and ophthalmopathy. What was amplified from RNA transcripts were TCR beta CDR3 regions. TCR CDR3 regions were first amplified by RT-PCR with HTBI primers. Each CDR3 protein is one row after TCRdb ran MiXCR on the multiplex PCR reads. The sample has hundreds of thousands of distinct CDR3 sequences, 15% to 18% seen once. Sequencing was done on a sample of blood. The origin of the receptors is a woman in her late teens or twenties with Graves' hyperthyroidism.

This clonotype was observed many times. This rearrangement joins TRBV7-2 to TRBJ1-5; D perhaps matches TRBD1 (5 bases). Trimming removed 5 bases from V and 6 bases from J, with 11 bases in between. CDR1 is SGHTA, CDR2 FQGNSA, per germline. This CDR3 comprises 13 residues. CDR3 sequence reads: CASSIPGTQPQHF. The CDR3, as DNA: TGTGCCAGCAGCATCCCAGGGACTCAGCCCCAGCATTTT.

This clonotype has ten or more counts. The gene calls are TRBV5-1 and TRBJ2-3, with D unresolved. This CDR3 region has 16 residues. Deletions cut 1 base from V and 0 bases from J, with 12 bases between. Germline CDR1 SGHRS, CDR2 YFSETQ. CDR3 sequence (DNA): TGCGCCAGCAGCTTGCCGGGCCAACATAGCACAGATACGCAGTATTTT. It codes for CASSLPGQHSTDTQYF.

This clonotype was counted ten times or more. This sequence joins TRBV5-1 and TRBJ2-3, with 13 nucleotides matching TRBD2. There are 16 residues in the CDR3. The trim removed 4 bases at V and 2 bases at J, leaving 4 bases unmatched. The V gene's germline CDR1 is SGHRS and CDR2 YFSETQ. In DNA, the CDR3 is TGCGCCAGCAGCCCGGGACTAGCGGGAACCACAGATACGCAGTATTTT. It codes for CASSPGLAGTTDTQYF.

The chain employs TRBV4-1 and TRBJ1-1; D uncertain. This CDR3 comprises 14 residues. Germline CDR1 is MGHRA and CDR2 is YSYEKL. V was cut by 1 base and J by 0 bases, with 6 bases left in between. CDR3 sequence: CASSQGVLNTEAFF. In nucleotides, the CDR3 is TGCGCCAGCAGCCAAGGAGTATTGAACACTGAAGCTTTCTTT.

This clonotype was observed at least ten times. The J gene is TRBJ2-1, the V gene TRBV6-1; 13 bases fit TRBD2. The J segment lost 10 bases and the V segment lost 6 bases, leaving 9 bases of the junction unmatched. Germline assignment: CDR1 MNHNS and CDR2 SASEGT. The length of the CDR3 is 15 residues. CDR3 in amino acids: CASRQGTSGVREQFF. The CDR3 region has the DNA TGTGCCAGCAGGCAGGGGACTAGCGGGGTCAGAGAGCAGTTCTTC.

The chain carries TRBV20-1 and TRBJ2-7; 8 nucleotides match TRBD1. The CDR3 spans 13 residues. The junction had 8 bases not matched to a gene; V was cut back by 5 bases and J by 5 bases. In germline, CDR1 is DFQATT, CDR2 SNEGSKA (reference sequence). The CDR3 bases are TGCAGTGCTGGGGGACAGGTTGGGGACGAGCAGTACTTC. Translated: CSAGGQVGDEQYF.

This clonotype was counted at least ten times. The J gene is TRBJ2-7, the V gene TRBV6-1; 8 nucleotides align to TRBD1. With 3 bases clipped from V and 4 bases from J, the junction kept 17 bases outside the gene matches. The CDR3 consists of 18 residues. Germline CDR1 and CDR2: MNHNS and SASEGT. For the CDR3, the DNA is TGTGCCAGCAGTGACTCCAGACAGGGGCCTTGGTACGGGTACGAGCAGTACTTC. Translation: CASSDSRQGPWYGYEQYF.

This clonotype was picked up many times. V is TRBV10-3 and J is TRBJ2-5; a weak D match, TRBD2 (5 bases). The CDR3 is made up of 14 amino acids. The germline V and J ends were trimmed by 0 bases and 5 bases, with 10 bases remaining between them. Germline-derived CDR1 and CDR2 are ENHRY and SYGVKD. The CDR3 reads CAISESEEVETQYF. The CDR3 DNA is TGTGCCATCAGTGAGTCGGAGGAGGTGGAGACCCAGTACTTC.

This clonotype was detected ten times or more. The V call is TRBV13, the J call TRBJ1-5; no firm D call. Trimming took 0 bases from V and 7 from J, leaving 13 bases between them. CDR3 length equals 15 residues. Germline V gives CDR1 PRHDT, CDR2 FYEKMQ (reference sequence). DNA of the CDR3: TGTGCCAGCAGCTTAGGAGGGAGTTCGAAGCAGCCCCAGCATTTT. Residues: CASSLGGSSKQPQHF.

This clonotype was recorded many times. The J gene is TRBJ2-1, the V gene TRBV7-6, with TRBD2 matching over 8 bases. The germline V gene has CDR1 SGHVS and CDR2 FNYEAQ. The CDR3 covers 15 residues. V was clipped by 6 bases and J by 1 base; unmatched bases: 5. The CDR3 bases are TGTGCCAGCAGTCTAGCGGGCGAGTCCTACAATGAGCAGTTCTTC. As protein: CASSLAGESYNEQFF.

This clonotype was found a few times. J is TRBJ1-2 and V is TRBV18; TRBD1 aligns across 7 bases. Germline lookup yields CDR1 KGHSH and CDR2 LQKENI. This CDR3 is 16 amino acids long. V was clipped by 2 bases and J by 6 bases; unmatched bases: 12. CDR3 sequence reads: CASSPFSSGQQDGYTF. For the CDR3, the DNA is TGTGCCAGCTCACCATTTTCGTCGGGACAGCAGGATGGCTACACCTTC.

The V and J genes are TRBV12-3 or TRBV12-4 and TRBJ2-6, with D perhaps TRBD1 (5 bases). This CDR3 is built from 16 residues. V lost 3 bases to trimming and J lost 3 bases, with 12 bases between them. CDR3: CASSFSRGSGANVLTF. Written as DNA, the CDR3 is TGTGCCAGCAGTTTCAGTAGGGGAAGTGGGGCCAACGTCCTGACTTTC.

Many counts were recorded for this clonotype. V usage is TRBV5-6 and J usage is TRBJ2-7; D may match TRBD1 or TRBD2 (5 bases each). Germline assignment: CDR1 SGHDT and CDR2 YYEEEE. The CDR3 has 14 residues. Trimming removed 0 bases at V and 7 bases at J, with 14 bases between. This CDR3 is CASSLVPGTGEQYF. The CDR3, as DNA: TGTGCCAGCAGCTTGGTTCCAGGGACGGGAGAGCAGTACTTC.

In its sample, this clonotype was seen many times. V usage is TRBV12-3 or TRBV12-4 and J usage is TRBJ2-4, with D perhaps matching TRBD1 (5 bases). V was pared by 0 bases and J by 8 bases, with 11 bases between. The CDR3 length is 14 residues. The CDR3 sequence is CASSLATRVDIQYF. In DNA, the CDR3 is TGTGCCAGCAGTTTAGCAACCAGGGTGGACATTCAGTACTTC.

This clonotype was seen a handful of times. A read error may explain this, as a much larger clone is one base away. V usage is TRBV30 and J usage is TRBJ2-1; D gene unclear. Germline assignment: CDR1 GTSNPN and CDR2 SVGIG (reference sequence). The CDR3 covers 11 residues. The CDR3 spells CARSPRREQFF. The CDR3 region has the DNA TGTGCCCGGAGTCCCAGACGTGAGCAGTTCTTC.

This clonotype was detected a few times. V gene TRBV2 combines with J gene TRBJ2-6, with a weak D call TRBD1 (7 bases). The CDR3 is made up of 15 amino acids. V was clipped by 10 bases and J by 2 bases, with 15 bases between them. Germline V CDR1 and CDR2: SNHLY, FYNNEI. CDR3: CATSSGGTGANVLTF. The CDR3 nucleotides read TGTGCCACCTCTTCAGGGGGGACTGGGGCCAACGTCCTGACTTTC. The full variable domain, rest sourced from reference TRBV2 and TRBJ2-6, is EPEVTQTPSHQVTQMGQEVILRCVPISNHLYFYWYRQILGQKVEFLVSFYNNEISEKSEIFDDQFSVERPDGSNFTLKIRSTKLEDSAMYFCATSSGGTGANVLTFGAGSRLTVL.

This clonotype appeared many times. The chain couples TRBV2 to TRBJ1-3; TRBD1 aligns across 7 bases. Germline-derived CDR1 and CDR2 are SNHLY and FYNNEI. V trimming: 7 bases; J trimming: 8 bases; junction bases outside the gene matches: 11. The CDR3 totals 14 residues. CDR3 bases: TGTGCCAGCACCTCCGGGACAGAGGCTGACACCATATATTTT. It translates to CASTSGTEADTIYF.

This clonotype appeared a few times. The genes are TRBV18 and TRBJ1-6; no definite D call. Germline assignment: CDR1 KGHSH and CDR2 LQKENI. Trimming pared 3 bases from V and 10 bases from J, leaving 10 bases between. This CDR3 has 13 amino acids. The CDR3 region has the DNA TGTGCCAGCTCACCTTCTTCGGAGTCACCCCTCCACTTT. It translates to CASSPSSESPLHF.

This clonotype was detected a few times. A much larger clone sits a single nucleotide away, making a read error possible. The chain is built from TRBV6-2 or TRBV6-3 and TRBJ2-1; 7 positions match TRBD1. The J call may be faulty, since TRBJ2-7 better matches the DNA end. This CDR3 spans 17 amino acids. Germline V gene data show CDR1 as MNHEY and CDR2 as SVGEGT. DNA for the CDR3: TGTGCCAGCAGCCGCCTCGTAGTGGGACAGACCTACAATGAGCAGTACTTC. Encoded protein: CASSRLVVGQTYNEQYF.

The table lists this clonotype with many counts. This chain connects TRBV10-3 to TRBJ2-3; 7 bases are a match to TRBD2. This CDR3 is built from 14 residues. The ends lost 8 bases at V and 2 bases at J; junction bases unmatched: 7. The germline CDR1 and CDR2 sequences are ENHRY and SYGVKD. In DNA, the CDR3 is TGTGCCATCGGGAGGGGACCACTCACAGATACGCAGTATTTT. Protein sequence: CAIGRGPLTDTQYF.

In this sample, this clonotype turned up many times. The chain couples TRBV9 to TRBJ2-5, with D perhaps matching TRBD2 (5 bases). V gave up 1 base and J gave up 5 bases, with 18 bases separating them. Germline V gene sequence: CDR1 SGDLS, CDR2 YYNGEE. The CDR3 is 16 amino acids. The CDR3 spells CASSVTGSPGGETQYF. The DNA for the CDR3 is TGTGCCAGCAGCGTAACCGGGTCCCCGGGCGGGGAGACCCAGTACTTC. The full variable domain, in which reference TRBV9 and TRBJ2-5 provide the parts outside the CDR3, is DSGVTQTPKHLITATGQRVTLRCSPRSGDLSVYWYQQSLDQGLQFLIQYYNGEERAKGNILERFSAQQFPDLHSELNLSSLELGDSALYFCASSVTGSPGGETQYFGPGTRLLVL.

Ten or more counts support this clonotype. The V gene is TRBV2, the J gene TRBJ1-4; 8 bases agree with TRBD1. The V segment lost 5 bases and the J segment 8 bases; nucleotides outside the gene matches: 7. The CDR3 consists of 14 residues. The V gene's germline CDR1 is SNHLY and CDR2 FYNNEI. CDR3 in amino acids: CASSRDRGREKLFF. The CDR3 nucleotides read TGTGCCAGCAGTAGAGACAGGGGAAGGGAAAAACTGTTTTTT.

This clonotype was seen many times. This chain uses TRBV3-1 with TRBJ2-7, with D perhaps matching TRBD1 (6 bases). The CDR3 sequence is 14 residues long. Per the germline V gene, CDR1 is LGHDT and CDR2 is YNNKEL (reference sequence). Trimming removed 5 bases at V and 5 bases at J, with 16 bases between. The CDR3 DNA reads as TGTGCCAGCAGCAAGGGCCCCGGACAGCACGAGCAGTACTTC. This encodes CASSKGPGQHEQYF.

This clonotype has at least ten counts. The genes are TRBV27 and TRBJ1-2, with 7 bases that match TRBD1. The V segment lost 6 bases and the J segment 2 bases; nucleotides outside the gene matches: 9. Looked up from germline, CDR1 is MNHEY and CDR2 is SMNVEV (reference sequence). CDR3 size: 15 residues. CDR3 sequence (DNA): TGTGCCAGCAGCAGCGACAGGGTCGGCAACTATGGCTACACCTTC. This codes for CASSSDRVGNYGYTF.

Ten or more counts support this clonotype. V usage is TRBV11-2 and J usage is TRBJ2-2; D is perhaps TRBD2 (6 bases). V shed 5 bases and J shed 0 bases, with 10 bases lying between them. CDR3 length equals 15 residues. From germline, CDR1 is SGHAT and CDR2 FQNNGV. The chain's CDR3 is CASSPRLANTGELFF. CDR3 DNA: TGTGCCAGCAGCCCCCGACTAGCGAACACCGGGGAGCTGTTTTTT.

This clonotype was picked up many times. V is TRBV18 and J is TRBJ2-7; D is tentatively TRBD1 or TRBD2 (5 bases each). Germline loops: CDR1 KGHSH, CDR2 LQKENI. The CDR3 consists of 16 residues. Trimming cost V 3 bases and J 0 bases, with 15 bases left between them. The CDR3 region has the DNA TGTGCCAGCTCACCTCCGAGGGGTTCCAGCTCCTACGAGCAGTACTTC. It codes for CASSPPRGSSSYEQYF.

This chain uses TRBV19 with TRBJ1-5; D remains unclear. The CDR3 is 15 residues long. V shed 8 bases and J shed 3 bases, with 17 bases lying between them. Germline assignment: CDR1 LNHDA and CDR2 SQIVND (reference sequence). CDR3: CASYLRTRPNQPQHF. The CDR3 DNA reads TGTGCCAGTTACCTTAGAACCAGACCCAATCAGCCCCAGCATTTT.

The chain couples TRBV9 to TRBJ2-5, with D perhaps TRBD2 (6 bases). The germline CDR1 and CDR2 sequences are SGDLS and YYNGEE. The length of the CDR3 is 14 residues. The V end lost 1 base, the J end lost 1 base, and 8 bases lay between the germline ends. CDR3 bases: TGTGCCAGCAGCGTACGGGAGTCCCAAGAGACCCAGTACTTC. Protein sequence: CASSVRESQETQYF. The variable domain in full, completed from reference TRBV9 and TRBJ2-5, reads DSGVTQTPKHLITATGQRVTLRCSPRSGDLSVYWYQQSLDQGLQFLIQYYNGEERAKGNILERFSAQQFPDLHSELNLSSLELGDSALYFCASSVRESQETQYFGPGTRLLVL.